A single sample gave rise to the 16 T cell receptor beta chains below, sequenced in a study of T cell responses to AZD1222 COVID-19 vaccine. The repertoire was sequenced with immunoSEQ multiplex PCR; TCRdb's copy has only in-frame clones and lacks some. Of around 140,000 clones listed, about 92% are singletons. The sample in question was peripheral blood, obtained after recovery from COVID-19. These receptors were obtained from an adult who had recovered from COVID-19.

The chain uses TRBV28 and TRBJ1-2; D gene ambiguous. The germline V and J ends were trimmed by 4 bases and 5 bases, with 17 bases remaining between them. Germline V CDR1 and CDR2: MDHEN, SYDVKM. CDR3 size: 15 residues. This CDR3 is CASSSPDPLGYGYTF. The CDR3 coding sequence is TGTGCCAGCAGTTCCCCGGATCCCCTAGGGTATGGCTACACCTTC.

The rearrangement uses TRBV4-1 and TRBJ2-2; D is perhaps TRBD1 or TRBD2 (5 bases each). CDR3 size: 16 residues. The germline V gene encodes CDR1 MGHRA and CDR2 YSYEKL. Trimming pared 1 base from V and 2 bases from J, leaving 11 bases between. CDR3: CASSQVSGPNTGELFF. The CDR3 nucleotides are TGCGCCAGCAGCCAAGTTTCGGGGCCTAACACCGGGGAGCTGTTTTTT.

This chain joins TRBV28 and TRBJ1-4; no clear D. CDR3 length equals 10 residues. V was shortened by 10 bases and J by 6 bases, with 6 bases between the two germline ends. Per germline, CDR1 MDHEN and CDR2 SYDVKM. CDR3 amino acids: CATLYEKLFF. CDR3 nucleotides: TGTGCCACGTTATATGAAAAACTGTTTTTT.

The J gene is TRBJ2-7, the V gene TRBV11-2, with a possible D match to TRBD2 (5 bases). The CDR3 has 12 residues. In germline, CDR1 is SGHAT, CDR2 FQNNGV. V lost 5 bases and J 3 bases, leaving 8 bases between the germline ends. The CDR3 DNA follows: TGTGCCAGCAGCCAAGGACTCTACGAGCAGTACTTC. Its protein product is CASSQGLYEQYF.

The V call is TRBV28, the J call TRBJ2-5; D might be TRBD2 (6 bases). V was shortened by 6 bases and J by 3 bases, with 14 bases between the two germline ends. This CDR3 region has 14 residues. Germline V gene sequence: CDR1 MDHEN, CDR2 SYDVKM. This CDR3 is CASSPGDGEETQYF. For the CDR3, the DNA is TGTGCCAGCAGCCCGGGAGACGGAGAAGAGACCCAGTACTTC.

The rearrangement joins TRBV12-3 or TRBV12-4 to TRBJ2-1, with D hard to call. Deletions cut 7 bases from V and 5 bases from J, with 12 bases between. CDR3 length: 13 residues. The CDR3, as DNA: TGTGCCAGCACCCCTCTAGGTGACAATGAGCAGTTCTTC. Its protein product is CASTPLGDNEQFF.

The CDR3 DNA is TGTGCCAGCCGACTGCGGCCCCAAGAGACCCAGTACTTC. Translating it yields CASRLRPQETQYF. The chain couples TRBV27 to TRBJ2-5; D ambiguous. The V end was cut by 8 bases, the J end by 1 base, with 11 bases between. Germline CDR1 is MNHEY and CDR2 is SMNVEV (reference sequence). This CDR3 has 13 amino acids.

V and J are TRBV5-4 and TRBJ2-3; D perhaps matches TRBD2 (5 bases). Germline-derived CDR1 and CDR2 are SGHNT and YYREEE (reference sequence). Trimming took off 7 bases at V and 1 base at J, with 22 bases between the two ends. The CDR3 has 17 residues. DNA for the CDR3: TGTGCCAGCGGCCCAGAGAAACTAGTCGATCGCACAGATACGCAGTATTTT. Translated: CASGPEKLVDRTDTQYF.

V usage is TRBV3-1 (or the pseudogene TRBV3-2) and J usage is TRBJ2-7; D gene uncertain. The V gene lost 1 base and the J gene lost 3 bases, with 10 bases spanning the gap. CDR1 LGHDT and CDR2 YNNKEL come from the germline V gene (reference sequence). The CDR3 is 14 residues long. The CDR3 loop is CASSQGNGFYEQYF. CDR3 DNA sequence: TGTGCCAGCAGCCAAGGAAACGGCTTCTACGAGCAGTACTTC.

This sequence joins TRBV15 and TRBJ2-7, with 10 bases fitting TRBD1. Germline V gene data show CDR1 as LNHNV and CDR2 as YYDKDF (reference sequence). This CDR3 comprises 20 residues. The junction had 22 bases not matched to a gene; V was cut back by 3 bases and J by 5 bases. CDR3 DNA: TGTGCCACCAGCAGGTTCGGAAAGGGACAGGGGTTTGGGGGGCCTAACGAGCAGTACTTC. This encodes CATSRFGKGQGFGGPNEQYF. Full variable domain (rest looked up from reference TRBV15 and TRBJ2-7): DAMVIQNPRYQVTQFGKPVTLSCSQTLNHNVMYWYQQKSSQAPKLLFHYYDKDFNNEADTPDNFQSRRPNTSFCFLDIRSPGLGDTAMYLCATSRFGKGQGFGGPNEQYFGPGTRLTVT.

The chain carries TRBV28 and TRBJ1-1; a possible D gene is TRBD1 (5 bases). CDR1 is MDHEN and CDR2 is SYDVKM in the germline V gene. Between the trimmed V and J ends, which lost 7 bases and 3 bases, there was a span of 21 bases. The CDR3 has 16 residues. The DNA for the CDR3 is TGTGCCAGCACCAATCCGGGGCAGGTAGCGTACACTGAAGCTTTCTTT. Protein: CASTNPGQVAYTEAFF.

CDR3 sequence (DNA): TGTGCCAGCAGCACCGCCGCGAGCTATGGCTACACCTTC. Its translation: CASSTAASYGYTF. V usage is TRBV9 and J usage is TRBJ1-2; D call uncertain. The CDR3 has 13 residues. Germline V gives CDR1 SGDLS, CDR2 YYNGEE. V shed 4 bases and J shed 4 bases, with 11 bases lying between them.

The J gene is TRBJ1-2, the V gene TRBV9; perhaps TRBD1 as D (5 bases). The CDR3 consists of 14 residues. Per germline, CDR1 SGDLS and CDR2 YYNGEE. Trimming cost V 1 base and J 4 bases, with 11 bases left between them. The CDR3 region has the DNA TGTGCCAGCAGCGTACAGGGTAATCGCTATGGCTACACCTTC. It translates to CASSVQGNRYGYTF.

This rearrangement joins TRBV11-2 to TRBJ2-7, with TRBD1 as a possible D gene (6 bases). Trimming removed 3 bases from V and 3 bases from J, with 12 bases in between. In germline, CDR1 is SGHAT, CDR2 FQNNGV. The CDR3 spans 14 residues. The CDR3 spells CASSLAQGFYEQYF. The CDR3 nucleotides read TGTGCCAGCAGCTTGGCACAGGGATTCTACGAGCAGTACTTC.

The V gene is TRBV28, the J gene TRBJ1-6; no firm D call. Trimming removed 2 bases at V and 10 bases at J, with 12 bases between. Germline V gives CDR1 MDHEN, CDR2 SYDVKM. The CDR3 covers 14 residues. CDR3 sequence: CASSLGGVRSPLHF. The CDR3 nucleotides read TGTGCCAGCAGTTTAGGTGGGGTACGCTCACCCCTCCACTTT. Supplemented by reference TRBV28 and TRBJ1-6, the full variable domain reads DVKVTQSSRYLVKRTGEKVFLECVQDMDHENMFWYRQDPGLGLRLIYFSYDVKMKEKGDIPEGYSVSREKKERFSLILESASTNQTSMYLCASSLGGVRSPLHFGNGTRLTVT.

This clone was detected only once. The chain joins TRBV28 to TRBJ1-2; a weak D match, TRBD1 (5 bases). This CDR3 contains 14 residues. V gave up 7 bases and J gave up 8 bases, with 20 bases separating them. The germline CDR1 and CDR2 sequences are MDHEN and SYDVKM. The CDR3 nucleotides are TGTGCCAGCACCGGACTCGCAGGGTCGTGGGGCTACACCTTC. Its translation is CASTGLAGSWGYTF.